Detailed here is one TCR beta chain. Its specificity is not known. Assay: immunoSEQ multiplex PCR; the TCRdb copy retains only in-frame clones and omits some. In the table there are hundreds of thousands of clones, about 89% of which are singletons. The CDR3 is made up of 15 amino acids. Germline CDR1 and CDR2: SGHTA and FQGNSA. The ends lost 5 bases at V and 3 bases at J; junction bases unmatched: 6. Indicated treatment: 19 received Ad26.COV2.S at low or high dose, single or two shots; 5 received placebo; per-sample allocation not given. Day 63 after the first injection of vaccine or placebo was the sampling time. An 18-55-year-old adult in Boston served as donor. Ad26 vector vaccine expressed Wuhan-strain SARS-CoV-2 spike. The data originate from a study of Ad26.COV2.S vaccination and SARS-CoV-2 variants. Study-wide points: Vaccinees and placebo recipients showed similar non-spike TCR breadth.

This chain links TRBV7-2 with TRBJ2-1; the match to TRBD1 covers 8 bases. Source: peripheral blood, taken in a trial of Ad26.COV2.S vaccine versus placebo. This receptor was taken from a person between 18 and 60 years old who received the Ad26.COV2.S COVID-19 vaccine or a placebo. The DNA of the CDR3 is TGTGCCAGCAGCCCCCGGACAGGGAACTACAATGAGCAGTTCTTC. Its translation is CASSPRTGNYNEQFF.